This T cell receptor beta chain was retrieved from a study of human T cells and chemical hapten exposure. The wider study: Application of 0.01% DPC to the upper back was done by patch test, with a reading at 6 days.

Specified time point: patch test 2, 6 weeks after DPC sensitization. Treatment of the sample: therapeutic diphenylcyclopropenone sensitization with weekly scalp DPC. V lost 5 bases and J lost 2, with 10 bases in between. This CDR3 spans 14 amino acids. Germline V CDR1 and CDR2: SGHTA, FQGNSA. In the library, unique molecular identifiers were attached to individual cDNA molecules. TCRdb processed the RACE reads anew with MiXCR; each CDR3 protein has one entry. The sample lists about 82,000 distinct CDR3 sequences, 6.5% to 8.5% seen once, with around 1.3% in the top ten. This clonotype has at least ten counts.

The chain recombines TRBV7-2 with TRBJ1-5; D is undetermined. Sequences were derived from whole blood, sampled in connection with sensitization to the hapten diphenylcyclopropenone (DPC). This sequence was found in a woman in her thirties with alopecia areata. Some clones in this sample may be carry-over from other donors' samples. CDR3 amino acids: CASSRYSGNQPQHF. The CDR3 coding sequence is TGTGCCAGCAGCCGCTACAGTGGCAATCAGCCCCAGCATTTT.